The 6 T cell receptor beta chains given below trace back to one sample, sequenced in a study of shared clonotypes between healthy human individuals. This table comes from immunoSEQ multiplex PCR, and its TCRdb copy is limited to in-frame clones, with some not included. The profile shows about 1.5 million clones, 95% to 99% of them singletons. Sample: naive CD4+ T cells sorted from blood. Sample subset: CD45RA+ positively selected. These receptors originate from a man aged 25 to 45 in good health.

The gene calls are TRBV7-8 and TRBJ2-1, with D tentatively TRBD2 (5 bases). Germline V lookup: CDR1 SGHVS, CDR2 FQNEAQ. V was cut by 0 bases and J by 2 bases, with 8 bases left in between. The CDR3 is 15 amino acids. CDR3 loop: CASSLAAEAYNEQFF. DNA for the CDR3: TGTGCCAGCAGCTTAGCAGCGGAGGCCTACAATGAGCAGTTCTTC.

The J gene is TRBJ1-2, the V gene TRBV7-2; 10 bases line up with TRBD1. The germline V gene encodes CDR1 SGHTA and CDR2 FQGNSA. Trimming removed 5 bases from V and 5 bases from J; junction bases left unmatched: 5. The CDR3 length is 14 residues. The CDR3 region is CASSLGQGEYGYTF. DNA of the CDR3: TGTGCCAGCAGCCTAGGACAGGGGGAATATGGCTACACCTTC.

The gene calls are TRBV6-1 and TRBJ1-2; 10 nucleotides line up with TRBD1. Germline V gene sequence: CDR1 MNHNS, CDR2 SASEGT. The CDR3 contains 15 residues. V lost 2 bases and J lost 8; bases outside the gene matches: 8. This chain's CDR3 is CASSEFGTGDGGYTF. CDR3 bases: TGTGCCAGCAGTGAATTCGGGACAGGGGATGGGGGCTACACCTTC.

The gene calls are TRBV5-4 and TRBJ2-1, with D perhaps matching TRBD2 (5 bases). Trimming left V 0 bases short and J 5 bases short, with 12 bases between. The CDR3 is 15 residues long. Looked up from germline, CDR1 is SGHNT and CDR2 is YYREEE (reference sequence). The CDR3 spells CASSLAGGRDNEQFF. The CDR3 nucleotides read TGTGCCAGCAGCTTGGCCGGAGGACGGGACAATGAGCAGTTCTTC.

This chain links TRBV2 with TRBJ2-7; D is ambiguous. This CDR3 is built from 14 residues. Germline V CDR1 and CDR2: SNHLY, FYNNEI. V was trimmed by 8 bases and J by 3 bases, leaving 17 bases between them. CDR3 in amino acids: CASSIYILFYEQYF. CDR3 nucleotide sequence: TGTGCCAGCTCGATTTACATCCTGTTCTACGAGCAGTACTTC.

The chain carries TRBV9 and TRBJ2-3; D is unresolved. V was pared by 4 bases and J by 2 bases, with 14 bases between. The length of the CDR3 is 15 residues. Germline CDR1 SGDLS, CDR2 YYNGEE. CDR3 region: CASSKRSGYTDTQYF. DNA for the CDR3: TGTGCCAGCAGCAAACGGAGTGGGTACACAGATACGCAGTATTTT.